This entry lists 26 T cell receptor beta chains sequenced from one sample in a study of healthy donors' naive CD4 and CD8 T cells. Starting from around 500 ng of total RNA, TCR libraries were made with linear amplification. In TCRdb, the reads were re-called with MiXCR into one record per CDR3 protein. The sample has approximately 180,000 distinct CDR3 sequences; 65% to 80% are singletons. Source material: naive CD4+ and CD8+ T cells sorted from blood, pooled from several donors. Every receptor here comes from a pool of human donors in good health; the sample pools cells from several healthy donors.

The chain recombines TRBV18 with TRBJ2-5; a weak D match, TRBD2 (5 bases). The CDR3 loop spans 16 amino acids. V dropped 1 base and J dropped 3 bases, with 15 bases sitting between them. CDR1 is KGHSH and CDR2 is LQKENI in the germline V gene. The CDR3 protein is CASSPRTEVSEETQYF. DNA for the CDR3: TGTGCCAGCTCACCACGGACGGAAGTTAGCGAAGAGACCCAGTACTTC. The full variable domain, with the rest looked up from reference TRBV18 and TRBJ2-5, is NAGVMQNPRHLVRRRGQEARLRCSPMKGHSHVYWYRQLPEEGLKFMVYLQKENIIDESGMPKERFSAEFPKEGPSILRIQQVVRGDSAAYFCASSPRTEVSEETQYFGPGTRLLVL.

V and J are TRBV6-5 and TRBJ1-1, with 8 bases that match TRBD1. The V gene's germline CDR1 is MNHEY and CDR2 SVGAGI. This CDR3 comprises 15 residues. V lost 8 bases, J lost 1 base, and 9 bases stayed unmatched. In DNA form, the CDR3 reads TGTGCCAGCCAAATTTCAGGGGGCGAGAACACTGAAGCTTTCTTT. As protein: CASQISGGENTEAFF.

This clonotype was counted only a few times. V is TRBV6-6 and J is TRBJ1-1; TRBD1 is a possible D gene (6 bases). CDR1 and CDR2 (germline): MNHNY, SVGAGI (reference sequence). With 9 bases removed from V and 2 bases from J, the gap between germline ends came to 13 bases. The CDR3 sequence is 13 residues long. CDR3 amino acids: CASIRGVNTEAFF. The CDR3 nucleotides are TGTGCCAGTATCAGGGGAGTTAACACTGAAGCTTTCTTT.

This clonotype was observed a handful of times. This sequence joins TRBV29-1 and TRBJ1-1; D is undetermined. Germline V CDR1 and CDR2: SQVTM, ANQGSEA. Trimming left V 5 bases short and J 7 bases short, with 11 bases between. This CDR3 spans 11 amino acids. This CDR3 reads CSVQNGLEAFF. The CDR3 nucleotides read TGCAGCGTTCAAAACGGCCTTGAAGCTTTCTTT.

This chain uses TRBV6-5 with TRBJ2-7, with 11 bases aligning to TRBD2. CDR1 is MNHEY and CDR2 is SVGAGI in the germline V gene. This CDR3 has 15 residues. J was trimmed by 6 bases and V by 4 bases; bases with no gene match: 8. As DNA, the CDR3 is TGTGCCAGCAGTTCGGGACTAGCGGTGGGCTCCGAGCAGTACTTC. Amino acids: CASSSGLAVGSEQYF.

The CDR3 region is CSVTDGSSYEQYF. The CDR3 DNA reads as TGCAGCGTTACGGACGGTAGCTCCTACGAGCAGTACTTC. The chain has TRBV29-1 and TRBJ2-7, with unresolved D. Germline V gene sequence: CDR1 SQVTM, CDR2 ANQGSEA. The V gene lost 5 bases and the J gene lost 0 bases, with 11 bases spanning the gap. The CDR3 sequence is 13 residues long.

This clonotype was observed a handful of times. The rearrangement joins TRBV30 to TRBJ1-2; D ambiguous. The CDR3 spans 11 residues. The V gene's germline CDR1 is GTSNPN and CDR2 SVGIG (reference sequence). Trimming took 4 bases from V and 4 from J, leaving 7 bases between them. The CDR3 loop is CAWTGIYGYTF. The DNA of the CDR3 is TGTGCCTGGACAGGCATCTATGGCTACACCTTC. Complete variable domain (other parts from reference TRBV30 and TRBJ1-2): SQTIHQWPATLVQPVGSPLSLECTVEGTSNPNLYWYRQAAGRGLQLLFYSVGIGQISSEVPQNLSASRPQDRQFILSSKKLLLSDSGFYLCAWTGIYGYTFGSGTRLTVV.

This clonotype was counted only a few times. The CDR3 sequence: CASSKDRGRIGELFF. CDR3 nucleotide sequence: TGTGCCAGTAGTAAGGACAGGGGGCGGATCGGGGAGCTGTTTTTT. The rearrangement links TRBV19 to TRBJ2-2; 11 bases fit TRBD1. The CDR3 length is 15 residues. In germline, CDR1 is LNHDA, CDR2 SQIVND (reference sequence). V trimming: 4 bases; J trimming: 7 bases; junction bases outside the gene matches: 5.

The rearrangement links TRBV11-1 to TRBJ2-3; 10 positions agree with TRBD2. The CDR3 sequence is 16 residues long. Losses at the gene ends were 2 bases for V and 4 bases for J; bases not matched to a gene: 6. Looked up from germline, CDR1 is SGHAT and CDR2 is FQDESV (reference sequence). The CDR3 bases are TGTGCCAGCAGCTTACAAGCGGGAGGGCCGCCAGATACGCAGTATTTT. Translation gives CASSLQAGGPPDTQYF.

The rearrangement uses TRBV15 and TRBJ2-1, with a weak D call TRBD2 (6 bases). Trimming left V 5 bases short and J 3 bases short, with 20 bases between. CDR1 and CDR2 from the germline V gene are LNHNV and YYDKDF (reference sequence). CDR3 length: 17 amino acids. The CDR3 region is CATSSELEAGNYNEQFF. CDR3 DNA sequence: TGTGCCACCAGCTCCGAACTAGAGGCGGGGAACTACAATGAGCAGTTCTTC.

Regarding this clonotype: Relative to the germline gene, one junction end is altered; a read error may explain this. The CDR3 DNA sequence: TGTGCCAGCAGCTTAGCCTGGACACCGTACAGTGAGCAGTTCTTC. Protein sequence: CASSLAWTPYSEQFF. The chain combines TRBV11-2 with TRBJ2-1; a possible D gene is TRBD1 (5 bases). Germline V CDR1 and CDR2: SGHAT, FQNNGV. The CDR3 consists of 15 residues.

This clonotype was detected once. The chain carries TRBV18 and TRBJ2-1; 9 bases are shared with TRBD1. Germline CDR1 is KGHSH and CDR2 is LQKENI. Trimming cost V 3 bases and J 4 bases; bases outside gene matches: 10. The CDR3 totals 17 residues. CDR3 amino acids: CASSPEAGTGIYNEQFF. The CDR3 nucleotides are TGTGCCAGCTCACCCGAAGCGGGGACAGGGATTTACAATGAGCAGTTCTTC.

This chain uses TRBV10-3 with TRBJ2-3; 8 bases are shared with TRBD2. V lost 10 bases and J lost 9; bases outside the gene matches: 6. CDR1 ENHRY and CDR2 SYGVKD come from the germline V gene. CDR3 length: 11 amino acids. The CDR3 region has the DNA TGTGCCACCCGCGCTAGCGGGACGCAGTATTTT. Translating it yields CATRASGTQYF.

The CDR3 bases are TGTGCCAGCAGTTTGGCCTCAGCAGGGGGCTATGGAAACACCATATATTTT. It encodes CASSLASAGGYGNTIYF. The chain employs TRBV6-5 and TRBJ1-3; 8 nucleotides line up with TRBD1. V dropped 4 bases and J dropped 3; count of bases not matched to a gene: 11. CDR3 size: 17 residues. Per the germline V gene, CDR1 is MNHEY and CDR2 is SVGAGI.

The CDR3, as DNA: TGTGCCAGTAGCACAGGGAAACCCCACGAGCAGTACTTC. Protein product: CASSTGKPHEQYF. This sequence joins TRBV19 and TRBJ2-7; TRBD1 might be the D (6 bases). This CDR3 has 13 amino acids. Per the germline V gene, CDR1 is LNHDA and CDR2 is SQIVND (reference sequence). Trimming removed 6 bases from V and 5 bases from J, with 14 bases in between.

This clonotype is a singleton in its sample. The J gene is TRBJ1-3, the V gene TRBV4-3; D gene unclear. Between the trimmed V and J ends, which lost 0 bases and 2 bases, there was a span of 8 bases. The CDR3 is made up of 15 amino acids. The germline V gene has CDR1 LGHNA and CDR2 YSLEER. The CDR3 is CASSQDFGPGNTIYF. In nucleotides, the CDR3 is TGCGCCAGCAGCCAAGACTTCGGACCTGGAAACACCATATATTTT.

This chain joins TRBV7-9 and TRBJ1-2; 9 bases align to TRBD1. The CDR3 extends over 16 amino acids. Per the germline V gene, CDR1 is SEHNR and CDR2 is FQNEAQ (reference sequence). The ends lost 4 bases at V and 4 bases at J; junction bases unmatched: 10. The CDR3 coding sequence is TGTGCCAGCAGCTCGCCGGGACAGGGTATTGCCTATGGCTACACCTTC. Its translation is CASSSPGQGIAYGYTF.

A single count supports this clonotype. The chain recombines TRBV5-1 with TRBJ1-1; 7 positions match TRBD1. Germline V gives CDR1 SGHRS, CDR2 YFSETQ. The CDR3 length is 13 residues. The J segment lost 10 bases and the V segment lost 5 bases, leaving 11 bases of the junction unmatched. CDR3 in DNA: TGCGCCAGCAGTCGGGACAGCGCCGGAAGAGCTTTCTTT. Translation gives CASSRDSAGRAFF.

The genes are TRBV7-8 and TRBJ2-2, with 14 bases aligning to TRBD2. CDR3 length equals 18 residues. The V segment lost 5 bases and the J segment 7 bases; nucleotides outside the gene matches: 12. Germline assignment: CDR1 SGHVS and CDR2 FQNEAQ. CDR3 loop: CASSAGTSGSRFNGELFF. The CDR3 DNA is TGTGCCAGCAGCGCCGGGACTAGCGGGAGTCGGTTTAACGGGGAGCTGTTTTTT.

The gene calls are TRBV2 and TRBJ2-3, with D maybe TRBD2 (5 bases). With 4 bases removed from V and 2 bases from J, the gap between germline ends came to 7 bases. CDR3 size: 13 residues. Germline V gene sequence: CDR1 SNHLY, CDR2 FYNNEI. The DNA for the CDR3 is TGTGCCAGCAGTGGAGGGAACACAGATACGCAGTATTTT. It encodes CASSGGNTDTQYF.

J is TRBJ1-1 and V is TRBV29-1; 7 bases match TRBD1. The CDR3 is 14 amino acids. V lost 6 bases and J lost 4; bases outside the gene matches: 11. Germline V gene lookup returns CDR1 SQVTM and CDR2 ANQGSEA. The CDR3 sequence is CSVGMTGKGTEAFF. DNA of the CDR3: TGCAGCGTAGGGATGACAGGGAAGGGCACTGAAGCTTTCTTT. The whole variable domain, remainder taken from reference TRBV29-1 and TRBJ1-1, is SAVISQKPSRDICQRGTSLTIQCQVDSQVTMMFWYRQQPGQSLTLIATANQGSEATYESGFVIDKFPISRPNLTFSTLTVSNMSPEDSSIYLCSVGMTGKGTEAFFGQGTRLTVV.

The V and J genes are TRBV27 and TRBJ2-7; D possibly corresponds to TRBD1 (6 bases). The CDR3 has 14 amino acids. Germline CDR1 reads MNHEY; CDR2 reads SMNVEV (reference sequence). V lost 4 bases and J lost 0, with 10 bases in between. The CDR3 bases are TGTGCCAGCAGTTACGACAGGTCCTCCTACGAGCAGTACTTC. This codes for CASSYDRSSYEQYF.

The chain links TRBV29-1 to TRBJ2-7; D may be TRBD1 (6 bases). Germline V lookup: CDR1 SQVTM, CDR2 ANQGSEA. V dropped 6 bases and J dropped 6 bases, with 15 bases sitting between them. CDR3 length: 12 residues. CDR3 DNA: TGCAGCGTGCTGACAGGTTCCCTCGAGCAGTACTTC. The encoded protein is CSVLTGSLEQYF.

V usage is TRBV29-1 and J usage is TRBJ1-1; possible D gene TRBD1, 5 bases. The CDR3 is made up of 14 amino acids. Germline V CDR1 and CDR2: SQVTM, ANQGSEA. Between the trimmed V and J ends, which lost 2 bases and 1 base, there was a span of 11 bases. DNA of the CDR3: TGCAGCGTTGAACGGCGGGGACCGAACACTGAAGCTTTCTTT. It yields the protein CSVERRGPNTEAFF.

The chain employs TRBV6-1 and TRBJ2-3, with D possibly matching TRBD1 (5 bases). The germline gives CDR1 MNHNS, CDR2 SASEGT. CDR3 size: 17 residues. The V and J ends lost 2 bases and 3 bases respectively, with 18 bases between them. The CDR3 sequence is CASSEWGPGPVTDTQYF. The CDR3 DNA reads as TGTGCCAGCAGTGAATGGGGCCCAGGGCCGGTGACAGATACGCAGTATTTT.

The chain joins TRBV29-1 to TRBJ2-1; D not certain. CDR3 length: 11 amino acids. Germline CDR1 and CDR2: SQVTM and ANQGSEA. Trimming left V 4 bases short and J 2 bases short, with 3 bases between. The CDR3 nucleotides are TGCAGCGTTGGAGCCTACAATGAGCAGTTCTTC. Amino acid sequence: CSVGAYNEQFF.